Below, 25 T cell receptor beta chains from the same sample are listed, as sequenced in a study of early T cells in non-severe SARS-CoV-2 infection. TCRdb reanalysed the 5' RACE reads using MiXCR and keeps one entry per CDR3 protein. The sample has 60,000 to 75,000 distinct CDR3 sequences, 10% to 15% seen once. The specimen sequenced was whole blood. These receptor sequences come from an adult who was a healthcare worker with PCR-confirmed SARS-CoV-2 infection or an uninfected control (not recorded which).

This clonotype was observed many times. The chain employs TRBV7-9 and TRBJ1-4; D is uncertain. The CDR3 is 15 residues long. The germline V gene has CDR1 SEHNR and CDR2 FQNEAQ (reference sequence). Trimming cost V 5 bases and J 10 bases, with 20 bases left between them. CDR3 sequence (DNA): TGTGCCAGCAGCACCGCCGGCGGCGGTGAGGGAAAACTGTTTTTT. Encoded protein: CASSTAGGGEGKLFF.

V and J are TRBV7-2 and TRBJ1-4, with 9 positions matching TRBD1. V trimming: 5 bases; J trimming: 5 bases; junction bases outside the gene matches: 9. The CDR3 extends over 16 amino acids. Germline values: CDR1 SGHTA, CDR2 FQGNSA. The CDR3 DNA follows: TGTGCCAGCAGCGCCGGGGACAGGGTTGCGAATGAAAAACTGTTTTTT. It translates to CASSAGDRVANEKLFF.

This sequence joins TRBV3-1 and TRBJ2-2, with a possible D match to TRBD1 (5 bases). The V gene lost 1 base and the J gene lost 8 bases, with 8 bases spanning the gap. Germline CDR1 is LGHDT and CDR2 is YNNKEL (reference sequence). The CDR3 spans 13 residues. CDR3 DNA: TGTGCCAGCAGCCAAGTTGCAGGGGGGGAGCTGTTTTTT. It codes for CASSQVAGGELFF.

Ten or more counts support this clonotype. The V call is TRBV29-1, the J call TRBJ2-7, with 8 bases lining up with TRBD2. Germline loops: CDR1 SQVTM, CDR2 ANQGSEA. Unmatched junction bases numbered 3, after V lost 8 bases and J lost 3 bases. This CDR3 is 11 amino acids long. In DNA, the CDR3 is TGCAGCTCGCTAGCGGGCTACGAGCAGTACTTC. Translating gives CSSLAGYEQYF.

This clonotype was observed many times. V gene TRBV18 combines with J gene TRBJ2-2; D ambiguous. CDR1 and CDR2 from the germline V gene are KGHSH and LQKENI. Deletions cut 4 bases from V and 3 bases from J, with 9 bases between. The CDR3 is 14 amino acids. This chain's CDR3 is CASSLYRDTGELFF. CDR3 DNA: TGTGCCAGCTCACTATACAGAGACACCGGGGAGCTGTTTTTT.

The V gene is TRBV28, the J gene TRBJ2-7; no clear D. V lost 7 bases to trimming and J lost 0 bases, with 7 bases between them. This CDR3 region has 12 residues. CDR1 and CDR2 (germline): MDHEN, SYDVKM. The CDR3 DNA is TGTGCCAGCATGGGAAGCTCCTACGAGCAGTACTTC. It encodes CASMGSSYEQYF.

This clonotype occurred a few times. This chain's CDR3 is CASSSTRAGYGYTF. For the CDR3, the DNA is TGTGCCAGCAGCTCCACCCGGGCGGGCTATGGCTACACCTTC. This chain uses TRBV7-8 with TRBJ1-2; D not resolved. The CDR3 is 14 amino acids. V was pared by 4 bases and J by 4 bases, with 13 bases between. Germline V gives CDR1 SGHVS, CDR2 FQNEAQ.

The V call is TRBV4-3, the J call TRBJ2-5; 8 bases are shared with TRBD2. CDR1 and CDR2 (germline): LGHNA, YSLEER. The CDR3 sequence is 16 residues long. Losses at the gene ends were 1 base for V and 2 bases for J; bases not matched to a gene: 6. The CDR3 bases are TGCGCCAGCAGCCAAGGTGTTAGCGGGAAGCAAGAGACCCAGTACTTC. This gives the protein CASSQGVSGKQETQYF.

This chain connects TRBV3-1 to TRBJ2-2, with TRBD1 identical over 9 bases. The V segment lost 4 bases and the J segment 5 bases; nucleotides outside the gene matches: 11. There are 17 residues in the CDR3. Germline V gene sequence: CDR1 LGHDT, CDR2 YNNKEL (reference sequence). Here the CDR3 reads CASSPLRDRARTGELFF. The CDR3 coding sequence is TGTGCCAGCAGCCCACTCAGGGACAGGGCTCGGACCGGGGAGCTGTTTTTT.

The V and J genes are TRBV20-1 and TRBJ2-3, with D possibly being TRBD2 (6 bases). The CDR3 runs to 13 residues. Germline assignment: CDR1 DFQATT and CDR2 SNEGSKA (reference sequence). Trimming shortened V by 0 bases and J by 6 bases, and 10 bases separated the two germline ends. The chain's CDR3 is CSARDPLADTQYF. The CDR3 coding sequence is TGCAGTGCTAGAGATCCGCTAGCGGATACGCAGTATTTT.

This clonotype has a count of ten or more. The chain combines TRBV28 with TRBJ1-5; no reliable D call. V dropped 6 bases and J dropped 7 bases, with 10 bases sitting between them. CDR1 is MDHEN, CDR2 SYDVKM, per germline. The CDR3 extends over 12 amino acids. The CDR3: CASSPPGQPQHF. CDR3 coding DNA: TGTGCCAGCAGCCCGCCCGGGCAGCCCCAGCATTTT.

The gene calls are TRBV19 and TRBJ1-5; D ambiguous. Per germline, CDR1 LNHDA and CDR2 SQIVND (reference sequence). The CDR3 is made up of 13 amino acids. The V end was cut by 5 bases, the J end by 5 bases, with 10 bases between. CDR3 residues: CASSRLYDQPQHF. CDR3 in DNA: TGTGCCAGTAGTCGACTCTACGATCAGCCCCAGCATTTT.

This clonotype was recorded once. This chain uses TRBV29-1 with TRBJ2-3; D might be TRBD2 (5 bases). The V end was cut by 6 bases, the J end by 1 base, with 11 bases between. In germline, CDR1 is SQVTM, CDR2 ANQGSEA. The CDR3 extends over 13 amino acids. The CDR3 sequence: CSVRTRGTDTQYF. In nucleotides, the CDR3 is TGCAGCGTACGTACGAGGGGCACAGATACGCAGTATTTT.

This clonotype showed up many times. The DNA of the CDR3 is TGTGCCAGCAGCCCTACTGGCGGGGTATTACACCGGGAGCTGTTTTTT. Its translation: CASSPTGGVLHRELFF. This chain links TRBV7-9 with TRBJ2-2; D is possibly TRBD2 (6 bases). V lost 5 bases, J lost 9 bases, and 22 bases lay in between. Germline-derived CDR1 and CDR2 are SEHNR and FQNEAQ (reference sequence). The CDR3 spans 16 residues. Complete variable domain (other parts from reference TRBV7-9 and TRBJ2-2): DTGVSQNPRHKITKRGQNVTFRCDPISEHNRLYWYRQTLGQGPEFLTYFQNEAQLEKSRLLSDRFSAERPKGSFSTLEIQRTEQGDSAMYLCASSPTGGVLHRELFFGEGSRLTVL.

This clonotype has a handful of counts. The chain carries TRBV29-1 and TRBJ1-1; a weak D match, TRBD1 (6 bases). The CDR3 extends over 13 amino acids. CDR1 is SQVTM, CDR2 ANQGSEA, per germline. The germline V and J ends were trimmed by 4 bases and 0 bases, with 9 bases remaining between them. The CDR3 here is CSVVTGMNTEAFF. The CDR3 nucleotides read TGCAGCGTTGTAACAGGGATGAACACTGAAGCTTTCTTT.

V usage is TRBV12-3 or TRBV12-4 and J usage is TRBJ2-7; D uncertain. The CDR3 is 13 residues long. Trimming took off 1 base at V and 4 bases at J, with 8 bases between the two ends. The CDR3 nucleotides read TGTGCCAGCAGTTTAGTATATTCGTACGAGCAGTACTTC. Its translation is CASSLVYSYEQYF.

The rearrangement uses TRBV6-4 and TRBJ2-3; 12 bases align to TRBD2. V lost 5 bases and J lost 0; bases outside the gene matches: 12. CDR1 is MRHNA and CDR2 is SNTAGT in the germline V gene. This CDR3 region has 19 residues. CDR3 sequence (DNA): TGTGCCAGCAGTTCGACTAGCGGGGGATTCCCTTCTAGCACAGATACGCAGTATTTT. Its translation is CASSSTSGGFPSSTDTQYF.

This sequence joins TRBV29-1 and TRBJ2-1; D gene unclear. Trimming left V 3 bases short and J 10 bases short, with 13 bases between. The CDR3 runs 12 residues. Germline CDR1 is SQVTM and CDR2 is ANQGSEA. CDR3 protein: CSVESPEGEQFF. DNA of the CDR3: TGCAGCGTTGAGTCCCCGGAAGGCGAGCAGTTCTTC.

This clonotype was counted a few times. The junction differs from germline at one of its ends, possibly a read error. The CDR3 spells CASSGGQGRYDYTF. DNA for the CDR3: TGTGCCAGCAGTGGGGGACAGGGTCGGTATGACTACACCTTC. The chain uses TRBV6-5 and TRBJ1-2; TRBD1 aligns across 9 bases. The CDR3 spans 14 residues. The germline V gene has CDR1 MNHEY and CDR2 SVGAGI.

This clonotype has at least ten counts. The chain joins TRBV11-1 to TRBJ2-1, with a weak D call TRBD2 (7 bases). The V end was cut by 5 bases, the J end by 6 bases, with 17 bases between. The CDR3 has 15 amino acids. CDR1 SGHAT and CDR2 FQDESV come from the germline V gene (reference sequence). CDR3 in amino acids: CASSPEGGGLNEQFF. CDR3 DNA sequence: TGTGCCAGCAGCCCCGAGGGGGGGGGCCTCAATGAGCAGTTCTTC. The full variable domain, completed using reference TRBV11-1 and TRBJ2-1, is EAEVAQSPRYKITEKSQAVAFWCDPISGHATLYWYRQILGQGPELLVQFQDESVVDDSQLPKDRFSAERLKGVDSTLKIQPAELGDSAMYLCASSPEGGGLNEQFFGPGTRLTVL.

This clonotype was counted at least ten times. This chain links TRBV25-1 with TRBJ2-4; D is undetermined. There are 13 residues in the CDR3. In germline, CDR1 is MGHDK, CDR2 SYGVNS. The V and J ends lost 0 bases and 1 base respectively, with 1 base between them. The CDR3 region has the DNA TGTGCCAGCAGTGAATACGCCAAAAACATTCAGTACTTC. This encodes CASSEYAKNIQYF.

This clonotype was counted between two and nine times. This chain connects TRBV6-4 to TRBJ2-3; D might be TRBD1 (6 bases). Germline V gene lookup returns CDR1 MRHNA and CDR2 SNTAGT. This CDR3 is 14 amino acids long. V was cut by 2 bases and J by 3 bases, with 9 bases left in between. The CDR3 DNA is TGTGCCAGCAGTGACAGAGGGGGAACAGATACGCAGTATTTT. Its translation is CASSDRGGTDTQYF.

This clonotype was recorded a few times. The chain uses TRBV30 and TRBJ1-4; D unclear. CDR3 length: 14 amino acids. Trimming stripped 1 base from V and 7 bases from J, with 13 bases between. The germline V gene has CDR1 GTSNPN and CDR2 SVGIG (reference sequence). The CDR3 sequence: CAWSAASSVEKLFF. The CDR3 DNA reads TGTGCCTGGAGTGCCGCCAGTTCCGTTGAAAAACTGTTTTTT. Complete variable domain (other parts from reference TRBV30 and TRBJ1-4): SQTIHQWPATLVQPVGSPLSLECTVEGTSNPNLYWYRQAAGRGLQLLFYSVGIGQISSEVPQNLSASRPQDRQFILSSKKLLLSDSGFYLCAWSAASSVEKLFFGSGTQLSVL.

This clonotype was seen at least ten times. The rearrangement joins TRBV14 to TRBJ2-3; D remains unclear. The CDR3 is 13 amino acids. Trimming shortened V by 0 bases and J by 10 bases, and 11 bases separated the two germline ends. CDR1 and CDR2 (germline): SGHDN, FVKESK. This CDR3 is CASSQDSLVPQYF. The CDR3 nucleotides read TGTGCCAGCAGCCAAGACAGTTTAGTCCCGCAGTATTTT. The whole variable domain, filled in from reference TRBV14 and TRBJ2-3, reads EAGVTQFPSHSVIEKGQTVTLRCDPISGHDNLYWYRRVMGKEIKFLLHFVKESKQDESGMPNNRFLAERTGGTYSTLKVQPAELEDSGVYFCASSQDSLVPQYFGPGTRLTVL.

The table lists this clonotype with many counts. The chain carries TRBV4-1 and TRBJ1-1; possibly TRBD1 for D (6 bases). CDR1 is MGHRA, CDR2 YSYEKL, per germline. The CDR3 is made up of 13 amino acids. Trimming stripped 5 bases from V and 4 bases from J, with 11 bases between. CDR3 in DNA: TGCGCCAGCAGCACAGGGTTAAGCACTGAAGCTTTCTTT. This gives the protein CASSTGLSTEAFF.